This TCR beta chain is from a study of brain T cells in children with intractable seizures (dated by TCRdb to the early 2020s). About the full investigation: A NanoString immunology panel was first used to screen resected brain tissue from roughly 56 pediatric epilepsy surgery cases for immune gene transcripts. Among the roughly 12 selected surgery cases, eight also had pre-surgery blood sequenced, leaving four with brain tissue only.

This clone was observed a single time. Its target antigen remains unknown. No base qualities exist here, and no much larger clone lies one base off it. The paper as a whole reports these results and caveats: Viral specificity was inferred solely from CDR3 sequence similarity, and the HCMV serostatus of the patients was not known. Because pre- and post-surgery blood were sequenced to different depths, clones absent from the pre-surgery sample may reflect undersampling.

The label giving this sample's time point can be read as: blood from clinic visit 5 months post-surgery; TSC patient then seizure free. The surgery cases that showed the highest brain T cell transcript signatures were chosen for TCR beta chain sequencing of brain tissue, and of blood when it was available. Prior to surgery, the patients had been treated with at least one anti-epileptic drug. The TCR-sequenced patients were children whose drug-resistant epilepsy was caused by tuberous sclerosis complex, focal cortical dysplasia, Rasmussen encephalitis or hemimegalencephaly. Bulk genomic DNA was extracted from unsorted brain tissue and whole blood with the Monarch genomic DNA purification kit. The CDR3 numbers 12 residues from cysteine through phenylalanine. Just the 36-base CDR3 DNA is kept, in frame starting at base 1. Trimming removed 4 bases from V and 5 bases from J, leaving 9 bases between the germline ends. In the germline V gene, CDR1 corresponds to SGHDN and CDR2 to FVKESK.

The immunoSEQ assay was applied to genomic DNA to generate the TCR beta chain sequences. On the authors' methods: CDR3 sequences not starting with the conserved framework cysteine at position 104 were manually removed. To get clonality, the normalized Shannon's Diversity Index was subtracted from one, giving values from 0 (maximal diversity) to 1 (oligoclonal). Differences in the frequency of the same CDR3 between samples, such as brain versus blood, were assessed with chi-squared comparison-of-proportions tests. Public clonotypes were found by searching immuneACCESS, and the VDJdb browser was used to assess similarity to known antiviral clonotypes. This immuneACCESS table, as held by TCRdb, lists in-frame sequences with V and J called but not all clones. Of the missing ones, under half trace to an unresolved V gene in checked studies; the others have no known cause. The V and J calls and clone size come from that table; D and trimming were worked out from the DNA. This sample gives about 350,000 clones in total; 93% of them show up just once. Around 6% of the sample goes to the ten largest clones.

The material sequenced was peripheral blood, taken more than 4 months after surgery. This sequence was found in a boy under two years old with tuberous sclerosis and intractable seizures. The chain is encoded by TRBV14 joined to TRBJ2-7, with the D gene not clear enough to name. CDR3 region: CASSPGAHEQYF. DNA sequence: TGTGCCAGCAGCCCCGGAGCCCACGAGCAGTACTTC.